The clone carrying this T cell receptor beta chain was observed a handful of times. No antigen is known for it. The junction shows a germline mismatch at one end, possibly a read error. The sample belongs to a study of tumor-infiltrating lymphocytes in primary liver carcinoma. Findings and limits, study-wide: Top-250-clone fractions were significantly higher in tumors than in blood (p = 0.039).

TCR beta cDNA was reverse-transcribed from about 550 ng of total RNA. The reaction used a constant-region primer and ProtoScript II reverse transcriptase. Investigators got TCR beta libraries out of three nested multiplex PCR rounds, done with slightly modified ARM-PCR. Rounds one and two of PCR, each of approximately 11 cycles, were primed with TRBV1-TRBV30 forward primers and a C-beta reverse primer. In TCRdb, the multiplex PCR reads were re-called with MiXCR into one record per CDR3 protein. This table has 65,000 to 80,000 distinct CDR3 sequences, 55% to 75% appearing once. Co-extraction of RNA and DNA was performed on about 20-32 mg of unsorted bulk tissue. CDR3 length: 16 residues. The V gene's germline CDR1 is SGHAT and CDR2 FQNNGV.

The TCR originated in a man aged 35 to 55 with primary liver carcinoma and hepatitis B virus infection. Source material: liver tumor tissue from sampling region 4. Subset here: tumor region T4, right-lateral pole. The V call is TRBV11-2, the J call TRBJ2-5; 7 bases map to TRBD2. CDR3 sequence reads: CANSLWSSGPGGTQYF. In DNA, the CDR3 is TGTGCCAACAGCTTATGGAGTAGCGGCCCGGGGGGGACCCAGTACTTC.